This entry lists 8 T cell receptor beta chains sequenced from one sample in a study of CD8+CD57+ T cells in acquired aplastic anemia. In patients chosen for sequencing, flow cytometry had shown CD8+CD57+ cell expansion. Genomic DNA provided the template from which TCR beta VDJ and CDR3 profiles were obtained. A single record per CDR3 protein comes from TCRdb applying MiXCR to the reads. The table has some 150,000 distinct CDR3 sequences, around 48% seen once; the top ten hold more than 0.95%. Sequenced input: sorted CD4+, CD8+, or CD8+CD57+ T cells (not recorded which) from PBMCs. Receptors were obtained from a human donor with aplastic anemia.

This clonotype has just a few counts. The chain combines TRBV3-1 with TRBJ2-7; the match to TRBD2 covers 12 bases. The CDR3 loop spans 15 amino acids. Germline V lookup: CDR1 LGHDT, CDR2 YNNKEL (reference sequence). Trimming took 4 bases from V and 6 from J; bases not matched to a gene: 7. In DNA, the CDR3 is TGTGCCAGCAGCCCAGCTAGCGGGGGGGCCGTCGAGCAGTACTTC. It translates to CASSPASGGAVEQYF.

This clonotype occurred many times. The V call is TRBV5-4, the J call TRBJ1-2; D remains ambiguous. CDR1 and CDR2 (germline): SGHNT, YYREEE (reference sequence). There are 13 residues in the CDR3. The V end lost 4 bases, the J end lost 2 bases, and 9 bases lay between the germline ends. In DNA, the CDR3 is TGTGCCAGCAGCCCCGGGCGCAACTATGGCTACACCTTC. Translating it yields CASSPGRNYGYTF.

This chain joins TRBV5-4 and TRBJ2-1, with D possibly TRBD1 on 5 matching bases. The CDR3 is made up of 15 amino acids. Per the germline V gene, CDR1 is SGHNT and CDR2 is YYREEE (reference sequence). The V end was cut by 3 bases, the J end by 0 bases, with 10 bases between. The CDR3 region is CASSSDIPSYNEQFF. The CDR3 coding sequence is TGTGCCAGCAGCTCGGACATCCCCTCCTACAATGAGCAGTTCTTC. Together with reference TRBV5-4 and TRBJ2-1, the CDR3 gives the full variable domain: ETGVTQSPTHLIKTRGQQVTLRCSSQSGHNTVSWYQQALGQGPQFIFQYYREEENGRGNFPPRFSGLQFPNYSSELNVNALELDDSALYLCASSSDIPSYNEQFFGPGTRLTVL.

The CDR3 DNA reads as TGTGCCACCAGCGAAAGGAAGACAGGGGATGGCTACACCTTC. Protein sequence: CATSERKTGDGYTF. The V and J genes are TRBV15 and TRBJ1-2; 8 positions match TRBD1. The CDR3 is 14 amino acids. The germline V gene has CDR1 LNHNV and CDR2 YYDKDF (reference sequence). After removal of 5 bases from V and 6 bases from J, the junction contained 8 bases not matched to a gene.

The V and J genes are TRBV10-2 and TRBJ1-2, with TRBD1 matching 7 bases. The V and J ends lost 6 bases and 8 bases, in that order; junction bases with no gene match: 12. This CDR3 has 14 residues. CDR1 and CDR2 from the germline V gene are WSHSY and SAAADI. CDR3 loop: CASSRAATGHGYTF. The CDR3 bases are TGCGCCAGCAGCCGCGCAGCGACAGGGCACGGCTACACCTTC.

Details on this clonotype: A much larger clone is a single base away; this may be a read error. V usage is TRBV25-1 and J usage is TRBJ2-7, with 8 bases identical to TRBD2. Germline V lookup: CDR1 MGHDK, CDR2 SYGVNS. V dropped 4 bases and J dropped 7; count of bases not matched to a gene: 6. This CDR3 has 13 residues. The CDR3 DNA reads as TGTGCCAGCAGTGCTATTTTAGCGGGGGAGCAGTACTTC. This encodes CASSAILAGEQYF.

CDR3 DNA sequence: TGCAGCGTTGACCCAAGTTTCGGGCGGGTCACTGAAGCTTTCTTT. Residues: CSVDPSFGRVTEAFF. The gene calls are TRBV29-1 and TRBJ1-1, with D hard to call. This CDR3 has 15 residues. V lost 3 bases and J lost 4, with 18 bases in between. The germline gives CDR1 SQVTM, CDR2 ANQGSEA.

This clonotype was counted many times. This chain joins TRBV9 and TRBJ1-2; D unclear. Trimming pared 0 bases from V and 0 bases from J, leaving 12 bases between. Germline V lookup: CDR1 SGDLS, CDR2 YYNGEE. The CDR3 is 16 amino acids. CDR3 nucleotides: TGTGCCAGCAGCGTAGGGCCGAACCCTTCTAACTATGGCTACACCTTC. Translated, it gives CASSVGPNPSNYGYTF.